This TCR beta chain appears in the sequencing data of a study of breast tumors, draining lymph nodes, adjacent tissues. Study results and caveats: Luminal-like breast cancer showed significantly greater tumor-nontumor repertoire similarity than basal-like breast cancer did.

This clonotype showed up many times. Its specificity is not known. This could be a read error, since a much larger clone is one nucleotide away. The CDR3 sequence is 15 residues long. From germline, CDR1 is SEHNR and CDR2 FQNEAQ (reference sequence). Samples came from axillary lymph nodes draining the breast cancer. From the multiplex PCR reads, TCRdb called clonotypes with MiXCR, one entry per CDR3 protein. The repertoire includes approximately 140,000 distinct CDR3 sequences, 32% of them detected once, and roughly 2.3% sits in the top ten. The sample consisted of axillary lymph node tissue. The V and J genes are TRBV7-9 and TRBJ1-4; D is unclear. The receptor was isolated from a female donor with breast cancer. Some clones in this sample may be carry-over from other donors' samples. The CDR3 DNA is TGTGCCAGCAGCTTAGGGCAGGCGGGTAATGAAGAACTGTTTTTT. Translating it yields CASSLGQAGNEELFF. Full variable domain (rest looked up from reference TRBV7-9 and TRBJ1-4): DTGVSQNPRHKITKRGQNVTFRCDPISEHNRLYWYRQTLGQGPEFLTYFQNEAQLEKSRLLSDRFSAERPKGSFSTLEIQRTEQGDSAMYLCASSLGQAGNEELFFGSGTQLSVL.